The sequence of this T cell receptor (beta chain) was determined in a study of blood T cells in healthy people across ages. Using a J-beta primer mix together with a sample-barcoded 5' primer, a second PCR was run for roughly 6 to 12 cycles. TCRdb processed the 5' RACE reads anew with MiXCR; each CDR3 protein has one entry. Seen here are about 1.6 million distinct CDR3 sequences, 34% observed once, and the top ten hold around 11%. The length of the CDR3 is 15 residues. The ends lost 1 base at V and 2 bases at J; junction bases unmatched: 5. CDR1 is MNHNY and CDR2 is SVGAGI in the germline V gene (reference sequence). This clonotype turned up a few times.

The rearrangement links TRBV6-6 to TRBJ2-7; 7 bases are a match to TRBD1. The TCR comes from a woman under 40 in good health. The specimen was blood. In DNA form, the CDR3 reads TGTGCCAGCAGTTACTGGACAGGAGATCCCTACGAGCAGTACTTC. Its translation: CASSYWTGDPYEQYF.